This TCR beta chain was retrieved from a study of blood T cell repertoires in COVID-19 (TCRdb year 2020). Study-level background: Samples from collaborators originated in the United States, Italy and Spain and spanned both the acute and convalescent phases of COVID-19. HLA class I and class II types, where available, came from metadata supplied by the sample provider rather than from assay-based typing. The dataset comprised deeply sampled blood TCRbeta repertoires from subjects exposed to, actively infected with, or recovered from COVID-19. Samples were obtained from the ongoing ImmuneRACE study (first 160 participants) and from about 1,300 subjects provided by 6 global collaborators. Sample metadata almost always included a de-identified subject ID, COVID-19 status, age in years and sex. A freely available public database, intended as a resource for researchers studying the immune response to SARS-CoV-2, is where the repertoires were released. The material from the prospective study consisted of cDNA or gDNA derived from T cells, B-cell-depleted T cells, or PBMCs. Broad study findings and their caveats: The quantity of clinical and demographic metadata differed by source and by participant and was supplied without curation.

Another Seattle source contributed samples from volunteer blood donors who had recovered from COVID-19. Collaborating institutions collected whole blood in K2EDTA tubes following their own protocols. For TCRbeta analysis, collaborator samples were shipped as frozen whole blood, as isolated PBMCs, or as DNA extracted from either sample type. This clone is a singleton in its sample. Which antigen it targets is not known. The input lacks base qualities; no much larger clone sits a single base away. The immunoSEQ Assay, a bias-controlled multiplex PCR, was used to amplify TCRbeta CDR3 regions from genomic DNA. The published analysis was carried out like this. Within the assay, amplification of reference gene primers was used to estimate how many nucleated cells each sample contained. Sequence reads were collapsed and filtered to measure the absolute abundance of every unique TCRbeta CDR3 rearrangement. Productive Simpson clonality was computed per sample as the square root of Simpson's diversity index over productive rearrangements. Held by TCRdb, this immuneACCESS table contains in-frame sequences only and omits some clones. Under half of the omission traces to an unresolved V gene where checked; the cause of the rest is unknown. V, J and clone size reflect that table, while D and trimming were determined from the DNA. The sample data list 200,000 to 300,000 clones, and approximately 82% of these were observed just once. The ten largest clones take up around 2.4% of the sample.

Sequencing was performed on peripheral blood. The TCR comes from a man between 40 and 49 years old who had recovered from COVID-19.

The DNA reads as follows: TGTGCCACCAGTGATACGCGAGGGACAGGGGAAATAGATACGCAGTATTTT. Its protein product is CATSDTRGTGEIDTQYF. This chain joins TRBV24-1 to TRBJ2-3; 10 nucleotides in the junction match TRBD1. The CDR1 and CDR2 encoded by the germline V gene are KGHDR and SFDVKD. CDR3 length: 17 amino acids, cysteine to phenylalanine. The DNA shown is the 51-base CDR3, in frame from base 1. The junction shows trimming of 3 bases on V and 5 bases on J, and the gene matches do not reach 10 bases of it.